This TCR beta chain was profiled in a study of blood T cell repertoires in COVID-19. Study-level information: The United States, Italy and Spain were the sources of the acute and convalescent COVID-19 samples. PBMCs, B-cell-depleted T cells, or T cells provided the cDNA or gDNA that made up the material.

V lost 6 bases to trimming and J lost 0 bases, with 9 bases between them. Germline values: CDR1 LNHDA, CDR2 SQIVND (reference sequence). This CDR3 contains 14 residues. Assay used: immunoSEQ multiplex PCR; TCRdb lists only in-frame clones, some missing. The repertoire consists of some 200,000 clones, with about 83% occurring once and the leading ten covering about 1%. The receptor comes from a woman aged 18-29 years who had recovered from COVID-19. Sequenced: peripheral blood. The V call is TRBV19, the J call TRBJ2-1; D possibly corresponds to TRBD2 (6 bases). The CDR3 is CASRFGSSYNEQFF. Here the CDR3 DNA reads TGTGCCAGTAGGTTCGGGAGCTCCTACAATGAGCAGTTCTTC.